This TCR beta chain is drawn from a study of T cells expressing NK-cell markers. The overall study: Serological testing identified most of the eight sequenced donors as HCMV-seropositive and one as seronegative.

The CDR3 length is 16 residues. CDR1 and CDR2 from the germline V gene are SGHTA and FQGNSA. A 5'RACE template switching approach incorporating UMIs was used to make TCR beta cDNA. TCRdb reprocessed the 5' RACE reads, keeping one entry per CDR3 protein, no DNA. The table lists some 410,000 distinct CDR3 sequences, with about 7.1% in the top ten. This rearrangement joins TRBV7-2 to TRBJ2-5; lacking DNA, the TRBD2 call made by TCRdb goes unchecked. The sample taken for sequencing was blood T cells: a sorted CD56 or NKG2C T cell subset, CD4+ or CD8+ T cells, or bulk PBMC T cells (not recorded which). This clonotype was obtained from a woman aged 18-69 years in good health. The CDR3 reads CASSWLAGGEQETQYF.